This TCR beta chain was sequenced in a study of shared clonotypes between healthy human individuals. Only CD45RO-negative cells positively selected for CCR7 counted as naive CD8 cells, so terminally differentiated effector memory CD45RA+ cells were excluded. The protocol was immunoSEQ multiplex PCR, while the TCRdb copy is restricted to in-frame clones and leaves out a portion. The profile shows around 2.1 million clones, 85% to 95% of them singletons. V was clipped by 5 bases and J by 4 bases, with 14 bases between them. This CDR3 has 14 residues. The germline V gene encodes CDR1 GTSNPN and CDR2 SVGIG (reference sequence).

This clonotype originated in a man in his late teens or twenties in good health. Some clones in this sample may be carry-over from other donors' samples. The rearrangement uses TRBV30 and TRBJ2-2; D is uncertain. Sequenced material: naive CD8+ T cells from PBMCs. This CDR3 reads CAWGPLRSTGELFF. Written as DNA, the CDR3 is TGTGCCTGGGGCCCGCTAAGGTCCACCGGGGAGCTGTTTTTT.